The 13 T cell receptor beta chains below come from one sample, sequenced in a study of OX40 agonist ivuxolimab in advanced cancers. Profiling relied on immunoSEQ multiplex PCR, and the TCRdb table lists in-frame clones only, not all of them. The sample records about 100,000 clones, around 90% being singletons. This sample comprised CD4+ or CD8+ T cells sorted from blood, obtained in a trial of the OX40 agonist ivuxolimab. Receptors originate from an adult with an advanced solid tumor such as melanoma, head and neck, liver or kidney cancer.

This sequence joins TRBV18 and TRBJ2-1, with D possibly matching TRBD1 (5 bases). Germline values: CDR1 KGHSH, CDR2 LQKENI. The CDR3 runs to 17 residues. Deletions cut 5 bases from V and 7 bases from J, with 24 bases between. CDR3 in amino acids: CASSGPKGFTLRNEQFF. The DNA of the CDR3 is TGTGCCAGCTCAGGGCCGAAGGGGTTCACTCTAAGAAATGAGCAGTTCTTC.

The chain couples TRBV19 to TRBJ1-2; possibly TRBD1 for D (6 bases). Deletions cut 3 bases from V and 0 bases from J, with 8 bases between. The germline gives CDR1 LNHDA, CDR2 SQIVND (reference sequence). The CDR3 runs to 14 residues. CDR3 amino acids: CASSIGQPNYGYTF. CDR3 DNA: TGTGCCAGTAGTATTGGACAGCCTAACTATGGCTACACCTTC.

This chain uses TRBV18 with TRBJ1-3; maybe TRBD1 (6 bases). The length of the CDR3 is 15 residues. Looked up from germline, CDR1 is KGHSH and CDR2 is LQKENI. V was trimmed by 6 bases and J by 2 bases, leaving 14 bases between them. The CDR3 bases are TGTGCCAGCTCTCCGGGGGCTACGACTGGAAACACCATATATTTT. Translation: CASSPGATTGNTIYF.

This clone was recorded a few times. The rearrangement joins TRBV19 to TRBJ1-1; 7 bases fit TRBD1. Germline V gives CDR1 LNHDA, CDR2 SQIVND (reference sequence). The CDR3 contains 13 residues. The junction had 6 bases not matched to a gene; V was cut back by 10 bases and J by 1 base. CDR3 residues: CATSGQSNTEAFF. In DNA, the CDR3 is TGTGCCACCTCGGGACAGTCGAACACTGAAGCTTTCTTT.

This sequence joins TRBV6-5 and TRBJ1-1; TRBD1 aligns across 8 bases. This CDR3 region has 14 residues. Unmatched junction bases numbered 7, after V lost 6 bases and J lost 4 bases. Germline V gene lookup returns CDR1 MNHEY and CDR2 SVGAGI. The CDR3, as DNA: TGTGCCAGCAGAGCAGACAGGGGATCCACTGAAGCTTTCTTT. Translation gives CASRADRGSTEAFF.

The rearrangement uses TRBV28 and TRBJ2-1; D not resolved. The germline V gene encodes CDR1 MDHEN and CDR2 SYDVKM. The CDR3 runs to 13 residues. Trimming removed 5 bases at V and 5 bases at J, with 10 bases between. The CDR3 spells CASSPLEDNEQFF. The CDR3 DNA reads TGTGCCAGCAGTCCCTTAGAAGACAATGAGCAGTTCTTC.

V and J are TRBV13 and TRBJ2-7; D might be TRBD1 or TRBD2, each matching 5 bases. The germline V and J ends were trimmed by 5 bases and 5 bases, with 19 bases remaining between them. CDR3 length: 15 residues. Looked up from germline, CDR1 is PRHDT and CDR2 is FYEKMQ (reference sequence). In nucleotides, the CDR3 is TGTGCCAGCAGCCTCCCGGGACCCGTCACCCACGAGCAGTACTTC. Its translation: CASSLPGPVTHEQYF.

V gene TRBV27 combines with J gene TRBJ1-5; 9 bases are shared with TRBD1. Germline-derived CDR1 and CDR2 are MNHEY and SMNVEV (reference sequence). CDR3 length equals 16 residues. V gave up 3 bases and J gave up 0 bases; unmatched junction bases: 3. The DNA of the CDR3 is TGTGCCAGCAGTTTTCTGGGACAGGGTAGCAATCAGCCCCAGCATTTT. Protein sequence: CASSFLGQGSNQPQHF.

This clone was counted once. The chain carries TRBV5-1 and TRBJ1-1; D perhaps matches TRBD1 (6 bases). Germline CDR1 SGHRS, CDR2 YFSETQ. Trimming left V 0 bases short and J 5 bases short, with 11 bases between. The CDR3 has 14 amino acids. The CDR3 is CASSLVGGGTEAFF. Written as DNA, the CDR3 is TGCGCCAGCAGCTTGGTAGGGGGAGGGACTGAAGCTTTCTTT.

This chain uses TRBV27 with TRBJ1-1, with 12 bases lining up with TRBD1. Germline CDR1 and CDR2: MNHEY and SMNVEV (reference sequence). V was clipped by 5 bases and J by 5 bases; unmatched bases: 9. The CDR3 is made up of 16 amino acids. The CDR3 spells CASSPGTGGGQTEAFF. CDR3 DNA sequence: TGTGCCAGCAGTCCGGGGACAGGGGGCGGTCAAACTGAAGCTTTCTTT.

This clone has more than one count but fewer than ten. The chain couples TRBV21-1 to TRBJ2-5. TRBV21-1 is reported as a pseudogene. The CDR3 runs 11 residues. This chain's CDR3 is CASSHTQTQYF. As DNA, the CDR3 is TGTGCCAGCAGCCATACGCAGACCCAGTACTTC.

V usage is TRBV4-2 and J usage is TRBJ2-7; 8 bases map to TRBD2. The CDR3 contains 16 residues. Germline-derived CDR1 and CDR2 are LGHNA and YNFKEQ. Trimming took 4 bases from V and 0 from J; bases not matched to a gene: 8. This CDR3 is CASSPESGGLSYEQYF. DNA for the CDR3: TGTGCCAGCAGCCCCGAGAGCGGGGGCCTCTCCTACGAGCAGTACTTC.

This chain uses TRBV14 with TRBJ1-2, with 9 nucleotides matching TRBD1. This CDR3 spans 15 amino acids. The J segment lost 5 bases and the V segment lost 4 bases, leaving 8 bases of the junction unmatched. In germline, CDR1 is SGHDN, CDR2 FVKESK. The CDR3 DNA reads TGTGCCAGCAGCCTATCCGGGACAGGGAGTTATGGCTACACCTTC. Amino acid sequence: CASSLSGTGSYGYTF.